Below, 17 T cell receptor beta chains from the same sample are listed, as sequenced in a study of cytomegalovirus exposure and HLA in healthy donors (TCRdb year 2017). The library came from the immunoSEQ multiplex PCR assay. In its TCRdb copy, this immuneACCESS table keeps in-frame sequences only and misses some clones. Where compared with another copy, unresolved V genes explain less than half of these, and the others have no known cause. The sample profile shows 200,000 to 250,000 clones; 65% to 85% of them were found once. Of the sample, over 12% is held by the ten largest clones. Sequenced input: PBMCs. These receptors were taken from a woman aged 30 to 39 in good health and CMV-seropositive.

The chain links TRBV27 to TRBJ2-1, with a tentative D call TRBD2 (5 bases). Germline V gene data show CDR1 as MNHEY and CDR2 as SMNVEV (reference sequence). This CDR3 has 14 amino acids. The ends were cut back, 10 bases at V and 0 bases at J, with 13 bases in the middle. The CDR3 sequence: CATTRGSSYNEQFF. DNA of the CDR3: TGTGCCACGACTCGAGGGAGCTCCTACAATGAGCAGTTCTTC.

V is TRBV28 and J is TRBJ1-5, with D unresolved. The CDR3 is 12 amino acids. Germline V CDR1 and CDR2: MDHEN, SYDVKM. Trimming stripped 6 bases from V and 7 bases from J, with 10 bases between. The CDR3 coding sequence is TGTGCCAGCAGCACCCCCAAACAGCCCCAGCATTTT. This encodes CASSTPKQPQHF.

This clone was recorded many times. The chain is built from TRBV9 and TRBJ2-2; perhaps TRBD2 as D (7 bases). CDR1 is SGDLS, CDR2 YYNGEE, per germline. The CDR3 covers 16 residues. V dropped 0 bases and J dropped 2 bases, with 11 bases sitting between them. The DNA of the CDR3 is TGTGCCAGCAGCGTAGGTCGCGGGGGCAACACCGGGGAGCTGTTTTTT. Translating gives CASSVGRGGNTGELFF.

This rearrangement joins TRBV6-5 to TRBJ2-7; D perhaps matches TRBD2 (6 bases). The CDR3 runs to 15 residues. Germline CDR1 is MNHEY and CDR2 is SVGAGI. Trimming shortened V by 1 base and J by 3 bases, and 13 bases separated the two germline ends. CDR3 nucleotide sequence: TGTGCCAGCAGTTACTTCCGGGAGTCACGCTACGAGCAGTACTTC. This codes for CASSYFRESRYEQYF.

The rearrangement uses TRBV29-1 and TRBJ2-1; 12 bases line up with TRBD2. This CDR3 spans 16 amino acids. CDR1 and CDR2 from the germline V gene are SQVTM and ANQGSEA. Losses at the gene ends were 4 bases for V and 7 bases for J; bases not matched to a gene: 11. For the CDR3, the DNA is TGCAGCGTTGGGCTAGCGGGAGGGGTCTTTACGAATGAGCAGTTCTTC. Amino acid sequence: CSVGLAGGVFTNEQFF.

The chain couples TRBV27 to TRBJ2-5; 8 bases align to TRBD2. The V gene end was trimmed by 2 bases and the J gene end by 5 bases; junction bases not matched to a gene: 4. Germline V gene data show CDR1 as MNHEY and CDR2 as SMNVEV (reference sequence). The CDR3 has 14 amino acids. This chain's CDR3 is CASSLGTRAETQYF. CDR3 DNA: TGTGCCAGCAGTTTAGGGACTAGGGCGGAGACCCAGTACTTC.

In nucleotides, the CDR3 is TGTGCCAGCAGTGAAAATTCAGGGATTAATCAGCCCCAGCATTTT. This encodes CASSENSGINQPQHF. This chain joins TRBV6-1 and TRBJ1-5; tentative D call: TRBD1 (5 bases). This CDR3 contains 15 residues. The germline V gene encodes CDR1 MNHNS and CDR2 SASEGT. Trimming stripped 2 bases from V and 4 bases from J, with 12 bases between.

This clone appeared a few times. The chain couples TRBV7-8 to TRBJ1-1; possible D gene TRBD1, 6 bases. The CDR3 has 14 amino acids. V lost 2 bases and J 1 base, leaving 8 bases between the germline ends. From germline, CDR1 is SGHVS and CDR2 FQNEAQ. CDR3 sequence reads: CASSLSTGNTEAFF. In DNA form, the CDR3 reads TGTGCCAGCAGCTTATCGACAGGGAACACTGAAGCTTTCTTT.

The gene calls are TRBV5-1 and TRBJ2-7, with D maybe TRBD2 (6 bases). V shed 3 bases and J shed 3 bases, with 13 bases lying between them. Germline V gives CDR1 SGHRS, CDR2 YFSETQ. The length of the CDR3 is 14 residues. The CDR3, as DNA: TGCGCCAGCAGCTCCGGGCGGGATAACTACGAGCAGTACTTC. The encoded protein is CASSSGRDNYEQYF.

V is TRBV30 and J is TRBJ1-1, with D uncertain. V was trimmed by 3 bases and J by 4 bases, leaving 18 bases between them. The CDR3 has 15 amino acids. Per germline, CDR1 GTSNPN and CDR2 SVGIG (reference sequence). CDR3 loop: CAWSKLPRGSTEAFF. DNA for the CDR3: TGTGCCTGGAGCAAACTACCCCGGGGTTCCACTGAAGCTTTCTTT.

This chain connects TRBV5-1 to TRBJ1-1; TRBD1 agrees at 8 bases. Germline V gene data show CDR1 as SGHRS and CDR2 as YFSETQ. Trimming at V came to 5 bases and at J to 3 bases, leaving 9 bases not matched to a gene. CDR3 size: 15 residues. CDR3: CASSFKQGVDTEAFF. The CDR3 bases are TGCGCCAGCAGTTTCAAACAGGGGGTTGACACTGAAGCTTTCTTT.

V and J are TRBV29-1 and TRBJ2-1; the D call may be TRBD1 or TRBD2 (5 bases each). V was shortened by 7 bases and J by 8 bases, with 21 bases between the two germline ends. There are 14 residues in the CDR3. The germline gives CDR1 SQVTM, CDR2 ANQGSEA. In DNA form, the CDR3 reads TGCAGCGCTGTGGGACGGGATTCCCGGTATGAGCAGTTCTTC. Amino acid sequence: CSAVGRDSRYEQFF.

The rearrangement links TRBV30 to TRBJ1-5; D gene uncertain. CDR3 length equals 12 residues. CDR1 and CDR2 (germline): GTSNPN, SVGIG (reference sequence). V shed 1 base and J shed 9 bases, with 10 bases lying between them. The CDR3 DNA sequence: TGTGCCTGGAGTGAGCGGGGTTGGCCCCAGCATTTT. Its protein is CAWSERGWPQHF.

This chain uses TRBV2 with TRBJ2-1, with 14 bases fitting TRBD2. The CDR3 spans 17 residues. Unmatched junction bases numbered 13, after V lost 7 bases and J lost 8 bases. Germline V gene lookup returns CDR1 SNHLY and CDR2 FYNNEI. The CDR3 spells CASIRYQGLAGADEQFF. DNA of the CDR3: TGTGCCAGCATCCGCTACCAGGGACTAGCGGGAGCGGATGAGCAGTTCTTC.

This CDR3 reads CASSPSAGPYNEQFF. The DNA of the CDR3 is TGTGCCAGCAGCCCGAGCGCCGGCCCCTACAATGAGCAGTTCTTC. The V gene is TRBV5-4, the J gene TRBJ2-1; D is unclear. Trimming left V 4 bases short and J 2 bases short, with 13 bases between. Germline values: CDR1 SGHNT, CDR2 YYREEE (reference sequence). There are 15 residues in the CDR3.

This chain uses TRBV30 with TRBJ1-5, with D unresolved. Deletions cut 5 bases from V and 5 bases from J, with 7 bases between. CDR3 length: 11 residues. The germline gives CDR1 GTSNPN, CDR2 SVGIG (reference sequence). CDR3 sequence (DNA): TGTGCCTGGGGACGAGATCAGCCCCAGCATTTT. Protein: CAWGRDQPQHF.

The chain recombines TRBV9 with TRBJ1-2; D not resolved. V was trimmed by 2 bases and J by 0 bases, leaving 14 bases between them. CDR3 length: 16 residues. Germline V CDR1 and CDR2: SGDLS, YYNGEE. CDR3 nucleotides: TGTGCCAGCAGCGTTTACAGCCGGGCTTCTAACTATGGCTACACCTTC. Amino acids: CASSVYSRASNYGYTF. Using reference TRBV9 and TRBJ1-2 for the parts outside the CDR3, the full variable domain is DSGVTQTPKHLITATGQRVTLRCSPRSGDLSVYWYQQSLDQGLQFLIQYYNGEERAKGNILERFSAQQFPDLHSELNLSSLELGDSALYFCASSVYSRASNYGYTFGSGTRLTVV.